This TCR beta chain was identified in a study of cytomegalovirus exposure and HLA in healthy donors. Germline CDR1 and CDR2: LNHDA and SQIVND (reference sequence). The CDR3 consists of 15 residues. V lost 6 bases and J 4 bases, leaving 18 bases between the germline ends. Amplification used 60 Vbeta primers and 13 Jbeta primers. Authors' analysis steps: Unique TCR beta chains totaled about 78 million in a later count, with roughly 10 million of them shared. The repertoire was sequenced with immunoSEQ multiplex PCR; TCRdb's copy has only in-frame clones and lacks some. The DNA gave D and trimming, while V, J and clone size come from that table. The table includes about 190,000 clones, less than 85% detected once. Details on this clone: Its antigen is unknown.

Study observations and caveats: Later analysis suggested links between common viral pathogens and several top significant clusters. Excluded were some V segments that proved indistinguishable, including TRBV6-2 and TRBV6-3.

The receptor comes from a man aged 25-45 years in good health and CMV-seropositive. The rearrangement uses TRBV19 and TRBJ2-5; D is perhaps TRBD1 (6 bases). Sample: PBMCs. DNA for the CDR3: TGTGCCAGTAGACACAACAGGGAGCTTGGAGAGACCCAGTACTTC. Amino acids: CASRHNRELGETQYF.